The 2 T cell receptor beta chains given below trace back to one sample, sequenced in a study of blood T cell repertoires in COVID-19. Generated by immunoSEQ multiplex PCR, the TCRdb table keeps only in-frame clones and is missing some. Here the sample spans roughly 150,000 clones, approximately 80% being singletons. The specimen sequenced was PBMCs or T cells enriched from blood (not recorded which). The receptor set was obtained from a man aged 65 to 85 who had been exposed to COVID-19.

This rearrangement joins TRBV21-1 to TRBJ1-5. TRBV21-1 represents a pseudogene. The CDR3 extends over 14 amino acids. Here the CDR3 DNA reads TGTGCCAGCGGCGGGGGCCTCAGCAATCAGCCCCAGCATTTT. It translates to CASGGGLSNQPQHF.

The rearrangement uses TRBV29-1 and TRBJ1-3, with 8 bases identical to TRBD1. Trimming took 3 bases from V and 6 from J; bases not matched to a gene: 1. The CDR3 loop spans 12 amino acids. The germline gives CDR1 SQVTM, CDR2 ANQGSEA. The CDR3 coding sequence is TGCAGCGTTGAGGGACAGGAAAACACCATATATTTT. This codes for CSVEGQENTIYF.